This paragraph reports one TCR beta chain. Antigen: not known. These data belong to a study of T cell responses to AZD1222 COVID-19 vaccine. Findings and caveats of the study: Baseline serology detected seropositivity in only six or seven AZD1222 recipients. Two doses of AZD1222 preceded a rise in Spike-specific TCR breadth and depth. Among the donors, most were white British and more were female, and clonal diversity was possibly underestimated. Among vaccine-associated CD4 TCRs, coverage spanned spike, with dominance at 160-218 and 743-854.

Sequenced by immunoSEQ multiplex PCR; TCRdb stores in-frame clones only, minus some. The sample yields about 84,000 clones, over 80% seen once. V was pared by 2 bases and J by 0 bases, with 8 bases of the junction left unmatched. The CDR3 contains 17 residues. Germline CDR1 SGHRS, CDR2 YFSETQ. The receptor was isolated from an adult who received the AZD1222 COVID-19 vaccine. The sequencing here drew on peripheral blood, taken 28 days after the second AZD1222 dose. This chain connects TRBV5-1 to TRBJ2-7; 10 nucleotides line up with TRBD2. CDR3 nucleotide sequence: TGCGCCAGCAGCTTAAGGATAGCGGGGGGCTCCTCCTACGAGCAGTACTTC. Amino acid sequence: CASSLRIAGGSSYEQYF.